This T cell receptor beta chain was recorded in a study of beta chain features in type 1 diabetes. Across the whole study: Summed over all samples, the examined sorted cells came to 107,917,701. Findings and caveats of the study: Among all four CD4+ subsets, Type 1 diabetes patients had TCRB CDR3s that were moderately but significantly shorter.

CDR3 size: 13 residues. Germline CDR1 is SGHTA and CDR2 is FQGNSA. J was trimmed by 4 bases and V by 5 bases; bases with no gene match: 2. As every portion of the isolated RNA was reverse transcribed, the sequencing read expressed TCRB transcripts. Assay used: immunoSEQ multiplex PCR; TCRdb lists only in-frame clones, some missing. This sample has some 130,000 clones; about 10% occur once, and the top ten carry over 0.6%. Post-sort purity exceeded 98% for all sorted populations. Of note for this clone: The antigen remains undetermined.

The V gene is TRBV7-2, the J gene TRBJ1-5; 7 positions agree with TRBD1. Sequenced input: central memory CD4+ T cells from blood. This TCR was sampled from a man under 40 with type 1 diabetes. This chain's CDR3 is CASSSRGNQPQHF. DNA of the CDR3: TGTGCCAGCAGCAGCAGGGGGAATCAGCCCCAGCATTTT.